Sequencing of this TCR beta chain was carried out in a study of blood T cell repertoires in COVID-19. For the study at large: T cells, B-cell-depleted T cells, or PBMCs supplied cDNA or gDNA.

Unmatched junction bases numbered 1, after V lost 0 bases and J lost 4 bases. The germline V gene encodes CDR1 SGHRS and CDR2 YFSETQ. The CDR3 is made up of 16 amino acids. Measured with immunoSEQ multiplex PCR; TCRdb has only the in-frame clones, and not every one. The sample holds 200,000 or so clones, roughly 89% seen once. This chain links TRBV5-1 with TRBJ2-1; TRBD2 aligns across 13 bases. The sequenced sample was PBMCs or T cells enriched from blood (not recorded which). This sequence originates from a woman in her 40s with acute COVID-19. CDR3 bases: TGCGCCAGCAGCTTGGAACTAGCGGGAGGGTACAATGAGCAGTTCTTC. This gives the protein CASSLELAGGYNEQFF.